Below, 17 T cell receptor beta chains from the same sample are listed, as sequenced in a study of T cells after yellow fever vaccination. A single record per CDR3 protein comes from TCRdb applying MiXCR to the 5' RACE reads. Of some 320,000 distinct CDR3 sequences in the sample, 4.1% were seen once. Source: PBMCs, taken 5 days after the yellow fever booster vaccination. These receptors came from a man between 18 and 29 years old who received the YFV17D yellow fever vaccine.

This clonotype was recorded a few times. This sequence joins TRBV4-1 and TRBJ1-3; the D gene is possibly TRBD1 (5 bases). In germline, CDR1 is MGHRA, CDR2 YSYEKL. V was trimmed by 1 base and J by 0 bases, leaving 16 bases between them. CDR3 length: 18 residues. The CDR3, as DNA: TGCGCCAGCAGCCAAGTATCCCCGGACACCTACTCTGGAAACACCATATATTTT. Translation gives CASSQVSPDTYSGNTIYF.

The chain joins TRBV3-1 to TRBJ2-5, with unresolved D. From germline, CDR1 is LGHDT and CDR2 YNNKEL (reference sequence). The CDR3 is made up of 16 amino acids. V lost 4 bases to trimming and J lost 2 bases, with 17 bases between them. The CDR3 reads CASSLPVRWEQETQYF. Here the CDR3 DNA reads TGTGCCAGCAGCCTCCCTGTTAGGTGGGAACAAGAGACCCAGTACTTC.

This clonotype showed up many times. This sequence joins TRBV6-2 or TRBV6-3 and TRBJ1-2; D remains ambiguous. The length of the CDR3 is 13 residues. Trimming shortened V by 0 bases and J by 8 bases, and 10 bases separated the two germline ends. CDR1 and CDR2 (germline): MNHEY, SVGEGT. The CDR3 bases are TGTGCCAGCAGTTACTCCACTGTTTACGGCTACACCTTC. Its translation is CASSYSTVYGYTF.

This clonotype appeared a few times. The rearrangement uses TRBV5-4 and TRBJ2-5, with D unclear. CDR3 length equals 13 residues. V dropped 4 bases and J dropped 3 bases, with 10 bases sitting between them. Germline lookup yields CDR1 SGHNT and CDR2 YYREEE (reference sequence). DNA for the CDR3: TGTGCCAGCAGCCTGACAAGCAAAGAGACCCAGTACTTC. Encoded protein: CASSLTSKETQYF.

This chain joins TRBV20-1 and TRBJ2-5; maybe TRBD2 (5 bases). This CDR3 has 14 amino acids. Germline-derived CDR1 and CDR2 are DFQATT and SNEGSKA (reference sequence). DNA of the CDR3: TGCAGAGCCGTTGGGCGAGGGTCCCGGGGGACCCAGTACTTC. It specifies CRAVGRGSRGTQYF.

In this sample, this clonotype turned up a few times. V is TRBV12-3 or TRBV12-4 and J is TRBJ1-1; D unresolved. V lost 3 bases to trimming and J lost 5 bases, with 13 bases between them. The CDR3 contains 14 residues. The CDR3 sequence: CASSFFVGGTEAFF. CDR3 coding DNA: TGTGCCAGCAGTTTTTTTGTGGGAGGGACTGAAGCTTTCTTT.

The chain joins TRBV20-1 to TRBJ1-5; 8 bases line up with TRBD1. Germline loops: CDR1 DFQATT, CDR2 SNEGSKA (reference sequence). There are 13 residues in the CDR3. The V segment lost 6 bases and the J segment 0 bases; nucleotides outside the gene matches: 1. Written as DNA, the CDR3 is TGCAGTGCCACAGGGGGTAGCAATCAGCCCCAGCATTTT. It encodes CSATGGSNQPQHF.

This clonotype was observed at least ten times. The CDR3 is CASTGTPNTGELFF. The CDR3 coding sequence is TGTGCCAGTACCGGGACACCGAACACCGGGGAGCTGTTTTTT. V gene TRBV7-3 combines with J gene TRBJ2-2, with a weak D call TRBD1 (6 bases). The germline V gene has CDR1 SGHTA and CDR2 FQGTGA. The CDR3 extends over 14 amino acids. With 9 bases removed from V and 0 bases from J, the gap between germline ends came to 11 bases.

This clonotype was observed many times. DNA for the CDR3: TGTGCCAGCTCACCGGGGGCAGGGAGAGAGACCCAGTACTTC. Translated, it gives CASSPGAGRETQYF. This rearrangement joins TRBV18 to TRBJ2-5, with D possibly matching TRBD1 (6 bases). The CDR3 totals 14 residues. Deletions cut 3 bases from V and 4 bases from J, with 12 bases between. Germline V CDR1 and CDR2: KGHSH, LQKENI.

The chain carries TRBV30 and TRBJ2-3; 10 nucleotides align to TRBD1. The CDR3 spans 15 residues. Germline assignment: CDR1 GTSNPN and CDR2 SVGIG (reference sequence). V shed 2 bases and J 3 bases; nucleotides not matched to a gene: 5. CDR3 amino acids: CAWSMTGGLTDTQYF. The CDR3 DNA is TGTGCCTGGAGTATGACAGGGGGCTTAACAGATACGCAGTATTTT.

V usage is TRBV11-2 and J usage is TRBJ2-1; TRBD2 matches at 11 bases. Germline CDR1 reads SGHAT; CDR2 reads FQNNGV. The CDR3 spans 16 residues. The V and J ends lost 1 base and 7 bases, in that order; junction bases with no gene match: 6. In nucleotides, the CDR3 is TGTGCCAGCAGCTTAGTCCGACTAGCGGGGATGAATGAGCAGTTCTTC. It specifies CASSLVRLAGMNEQFF. Full variable domain (missing parts from reference TRBV11-2 and TRBJ2-1): EAGVAQSPRYKIIEKRQSVAFWCNPISGHATLYWYQQILGQGPKLLIQFQNNGVVDDSQLPKDRFSAERLKGVDSTLKIQPAKLEDSAVYLCASSLVRLAGMNEQFFGPGTRLTVL.

This clonotype was seen a few times. V usage is TRBV5-8 and J usage is TRBJ1-2, with D uncertain. From germline, CDR1 is SGHTS and CDR2 YDEGEE. Trimming left V 4 bases short and J 2 bases short, with 12 bases between. This CDR3 comprises 14 residues. The CDR3 region is CASSGSWLNYGYTF. The CDR3 DNA is TGTGCCAGCAGCGGTTCGTGGCTCAACTATGGCTACACCTTC.

This clonotype was picked up many times. V gene TRBV9 combines with J gene TRBJ2-2; D tentatively fits TRBD1 or TRBD2 (5 bases each). The CDR3 length is 14 residues. Germline CDR1 is SGDLS and CDR2 is YYNGEE. V shed 7 bases and J shed 7 bases, with 17 bases lying between them. The CDR3 DNA reads TGTGCCAGCCGGGACCCCGCCACGAACGGGGAGCTGTTTTTT. Protein product: CASRDPATNGELFF. Full variable domain (rest looked up from reference TRBV9 and TRBJ2-2): DSGVTQTPKHLITATGQRVTLRCSPRSGDLSVYWYQQSLDQGLQFLIQYYNGEERAKGNILERFSAQQFPDLHSELNLSSLELGDSALYFCASRDPATNGELFFGEGSRLTVL.

This clonotype has only a few counts. A read error may account for a junction end that differs from germline. The gene calls are TRBV5-1 and TRBJ2-5; D remains unclear. The CDR3 is made up of 13 amino acids. The germline CDR1 and CDR2 sequences are SGHRS and YFSETQ. For the CDR3, the DNA is TGCGCCAGCAGCTCTACGTTAGGAGAGAGCCAGTACTTC. Translating gives CASSSTLGESQYF.

This clonotype was seen a handful of times. The gene calls are TRBV27 and TRBJ1-1, with D possibly TRBD1 on 6 matching bases. This CDR3 spans 15 amino acids. Germline values: CDR1 MNHEY, CDR2 SMNVEV (reference sequence). V lost 4 bases and J lost 3, with 15 bases in between. The CDR3 is CASSSPFEGDTEAFF. In DNA, the CDR3 is TGTGCCAGCAGTTCCCCGTTTGAGGGGGACACTGAAGCTTTCTTT.

The genes are TRBV20-1 and TRBJ1-1, with 9 positions matching TRBD1. The CDR3 totals 13 residues. The V segment lost 6 bases and the J segment 5 bases; nucleotides outside the gene matches: 7. Germline V CDR1 and CDR2: DFQATT, SNEGSKA (reference sequence). The CDR3 DNA sequence: TGCAGTGCAAGTTCCGGGACAGGGACTGAAGCTTTCTTT. It translates to CSASSGTGTEAFF.

The J gene is TRBJ2-3, the V gene TRBV9; D tentatively reads TRBD1 or TRBD2 (7 bases each). The V end lost 3 bases, the J end lost 4 bases, and 18 bases lay between the germline ends. Germline CDR1 SGDLS, CDR2 YYNGEE. This CDR3 region has 16 residues. The CDR3 sequence: CASSAQVGGGPDTQYF. CDR3 coding DNA: TGTGCCAGCAGCGCCCAGGTGGGAGGGGGCCCAGATACGCAGTATTTT.